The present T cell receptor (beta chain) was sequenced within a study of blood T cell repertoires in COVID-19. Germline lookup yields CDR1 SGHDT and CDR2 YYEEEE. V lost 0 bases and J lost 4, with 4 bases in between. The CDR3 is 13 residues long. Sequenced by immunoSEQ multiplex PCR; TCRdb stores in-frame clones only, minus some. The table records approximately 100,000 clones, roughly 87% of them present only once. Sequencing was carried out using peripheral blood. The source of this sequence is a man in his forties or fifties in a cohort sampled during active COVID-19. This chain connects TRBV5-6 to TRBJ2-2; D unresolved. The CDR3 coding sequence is TGTGCCAGCAGCTTGGACATCACCGGGGAGCTGTTTTTT. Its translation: CASSLDITGELFF.